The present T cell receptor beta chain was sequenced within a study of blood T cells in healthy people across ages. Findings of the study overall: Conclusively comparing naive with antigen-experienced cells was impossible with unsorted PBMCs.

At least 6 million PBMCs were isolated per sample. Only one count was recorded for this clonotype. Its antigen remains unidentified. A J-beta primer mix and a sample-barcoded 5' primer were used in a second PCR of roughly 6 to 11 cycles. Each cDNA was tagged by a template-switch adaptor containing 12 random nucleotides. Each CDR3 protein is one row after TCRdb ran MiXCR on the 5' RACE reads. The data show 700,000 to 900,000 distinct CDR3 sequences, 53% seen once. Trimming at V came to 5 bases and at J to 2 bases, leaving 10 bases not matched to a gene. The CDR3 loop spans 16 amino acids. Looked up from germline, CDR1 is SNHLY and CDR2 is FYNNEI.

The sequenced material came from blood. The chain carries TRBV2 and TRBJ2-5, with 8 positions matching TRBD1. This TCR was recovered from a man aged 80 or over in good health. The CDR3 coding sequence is TGTGCCAGCAGTCTCACTAGACAGGGGCCGCAAGAGACCCAGTACTTC. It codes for CASSLTRQGPQETQYF.